This is a list of T cell receptor beta chains from one sample in a study of vaccination effects on CD4 cells after COVID-19. Profiled with immunoSEQ multiplex PCR; TCRdb holds only in-frame clones, not every one. The table lists fewer than 55,000 clones, 75% to 85% of them singletons. The antigens of these receptors remain unknown. Sequenced here: CD4+ T cells from PBMCs cultured with HCoV-OC43 spike peptides, sampled before COVID-19 vaccination. The source of these receptors is a human donor who received a COVID-19 vaccine. Each CDR3 is given with its conserved first and last residue. A D gene is named only where the DNA matches it firmly. Expanded clones get a size class; other rows say once, few or many, or leave the size out.

D gene	clone size	V gene	J gene	CDR3 DNA	CDR3 protein
-	few	TRBV4-3	TRBJ1-2	TGCGCCAGCAGCCGGGCCCCTAGCTATGGCTACACCTTC	CASSRAPSYGYTF
-	-	TRBV6-1	TRBJ1-1	TGTGCCAGCAGTGAAGGCCGCTTACGGCGGGCTTTCTTT	CASSEGRLRRAFF
-	-	TRBV6-2/TRBV6-3	TRBJ2-3	TGTGCCAGCAGTTACTCCCATTTGTCTACGGCGGTAGTGCAGTATTTT	CASSYSHLSTAVVQYF
-	few	TRBV28	TRBJ1-6	TGTGCCAGCAGTATAAGGGATTTGGCCCTCCACTTT	CASSIRDLALHF
TRBD1	-	TRBV19	TRBJ1-4	TGTGCCAGTAGTCGTCAGGGGGAGACTAATGAAAAACTGTTTTTT	CASSRQGETNEKLFF
TRBD1	-	TRBV2	TRBJ2-6	TGTGCCAGCAGTTCTACAGGGGCTGGGGCCAACGTCCTGACTTTC	CASSSTGAGANVLTF
-	-	TRBV5-5	TRBJ2-2	TGTGCCAGCAGCCCTCGGCAGAACCCCACAACCGGGGAGCTGTTTTTT	CASSPRQNPTTGELFF
TRBD1	-	TRBV10-3	TRBJ2-1	TGTGCCATCAGTGTAACGGGACAGGGGCCCGGGGATGAGCAGTTCTTC	CAISVTGQGPGDEQFF
-	-	TRBV3-1/TRBV3-2	TRBJ2-3	TGTGCCAGCAGCCAGGCTGGACCGCGGATTAGCACAGATACGCAGTATTTT	CASSQAGPRISTDTQYF
-	-	TRBV7-2	TRBJ1-2	TGTGCCAGCAGCTTAAGGGGCCTCTATGGCTACACCTTC	CASSLRGLYGYTF
-	few	TRBV7-9	TRBJ1-2	TGTGCCAGCACTCACCCGGGAGTCTATGGCTACACCTTC	CASTHPGVYGYTF
-	-	TRBV5-1	TRBJ1-2	TGCGCCAGCAGCCCATCAGGGTCGCGAGGCTACACCTTC	CASSPSGSRGYTF
-	-	TRBV28	TRBJ2-5	TGTGCCAGCAGTTTAAGGTCCAGGGTGGTGGAGACCCAGTACTTC	CASSLRSRVVETQYF
-	-	TRBV19	TRBJ1-6	TGTGCCAGTAGTATAGGACCGGTTAATTCACCCCTCCACTTT	CASSIGPVNSPLHF
-	-	TRBV3-1/TRBV3-2	TRBJ2-3	TGTGCCAGCAGCCCCCTAGTGAGCACAGATACGCAGTATTTT	CASSPLVSTDTQYF
-	-	TRBV14	TRBJ1-4	TGTGCCAGCAGCCCTCCGGGGAGGGGACCAACTAATGAAAAACTGTTTTTT	CASSPPGRGPTNEKLFF
-	-	TRBV3-1/TRBV3-2	TRBJ1-1	TGTGCCAGCAGCCAAAGGAGGACCGGGAACACTGAAGCTTTCTTT	CASSQRRTGNTEAFF
-	-	TRBV18	TRBJ1-3	TGTGCCAGCTCACCAAATCCCCCACTATCTGGAAACACCATATATTTT	CASSPNPPLSGNTIYF
-	-	TRBV2	TRBJ1-1	TGTGCCAGCAGGCTTGAACGGCTGAACACTGAAGCTTTCTTT	CASRLERLNTEAFF
TRBD1	-	TRBV5-6	TRBJ1-2	TGTGCCAGCAGCTGGGGGGACAGTACTAACTATGGCTACACCTTC	CASSWGDSTNYGYTF
-	-	TRBV20-1	TRBJ1-2	TGCGGGACTTTTAACTATGGCTACACCTTC	CGTFNYGYTF
-	-	TRBV2	TRBJ2-2	TGTGCCAGCAGTAGCCCGGGACACGCGAACACCGGGGAGCTGTTTTTT	CASSSPGHANTGELFF
-	-	TRBV30	TRBJ2-3	TGTGCCTGGAGTATAAGGTACTCAGATACGCAGTATTTT	CAWSIRYSDTQYF
-	-	TRBV5-1	TRBJ2-5	TGCGCCAGCAGCTTAAATCCGGTCGAGTTACAAGAGACCCAGTACTTC	CASSLNPVELQETQYF
TRBD1	-	TRBV10-3	TRBJ1-2	TGTGCCATCAGTGAGGGGGGACAGCTCTATGGCTACACCTTC	CAISEGGQLYGYTF
-	-	TRBV7-8	TRBJ2-3	TGTGCCAGCAGCCAAGGCGGATACGGGCCAGATACGCAGTATTTT	CASSQGGYGPDTQYF
-	-	TRBV7-2	TRBJ2-1	TGTGCCAGCAGCTTATCAGGGTCCTACAATGAGCAGTTCTTC	CASSLSGSYNEQFF
-	-	TRBV5-1	TRBJ2-1	TGCGCCAGCAGCTTGGGGGCAGGGAGCTCCTACAATGAGCAGTTCTTC	CASSLGAGSSYNEQFF
TRBD2	-	TRBV6-5	TRBJ2-5	TGTGCCAGCAGTTATGGCAGCGGGGCGCGGGAGACCCAGTACTTC	CASSYGSGARETQYF